Below, 27 T cell receptor beta chains from the same sample are listed, as sequenced in a study of shared clonotypes between healthy human individuals. Clones were sequenced by immunoSEQ multiplex PCR, and TCRdb holds only the in-frame ones, with some missing. The repertoire includes around 2.1 million clones, under 97% of them detected once, and approximately 0.13% sits in the top ten. The sequenced sample was naive CD4+ T cells sorted from blood. Subset described: CD45RA+ positively selected. The receptors were sampled from a man aged 18 to 29 in good health.

The CDR3 spells CASSIEGRNYGYTF. The CDR3 bases are TGTGCCAGTAGTATAGAAGGACGGAACTATGGCTACACCTTC. The chain combines TRBV19 with TRBJ1-2; D remains ambiguous. The CDR3 consists of 14 residues. Deletions cut 0 bases from V and 2 bases from J, with 7 bases between. Germline V gene sequence: CDR1 LNHDA, CDR2 SQIVND (reference sequence). The full variable domain, rest sourced from reference TRBV19 and TRBJ1-2, is DGGITQSPKYLFRKEGQNVTLSCEQNLNHDAMYWYRQDPGQGLRLIYYSQIVNDFQKGDIAEGYSVSREKKESFPLTVTSAQKNPTAFYLCASSIEGRNYGYTFGSGTRLTVV.

Written as DNA, the CDR3 is TGTGCCAGCAGTTTAACGGGACAGGGGAATTCACCCCTCCACTTT. It codes for CASSLTGQGNSPLHF. This sequence joins TRBV28 and TRBJ1-6, with TRBD1 matching 10 bases. The germline gives CDR1 MDHEN, CDR2 SYDVKM. The V and J ends lost 2 bases and 7 bases, in that order; junction bases with no gene match: 2. The CDR3 covers 15 residues.

Note on this clone: Other nucleotide sequences from this sample produce the same CDR3. The gene calls are TRBV29-1 and TRBJ2-7; the D call may be TRBD1 or TRBD2 (5 bases each). Germline CDR1 is SQVTM and CDR2 is ANQGSEA. The CDR3 totals 13 residues. Deletions cut 6 bases from V and 2 bases from J, with 14 bases between. This CDR3 reads CSVKGTVTYEQYF. CDR3 nucleotide sequence: TGCAGCGTGAAAGGGACGGTCACCTACGAGCAGTACTTC.

The chain combines TRBV7-9 with TRBJ2-6; 8 bases are shared with TRBD1. Looked up from germline, CDR1 is SEHNR and CDR2 is FQNEAQ (reference sequence). Trimming at V came to 4 bases and at J to 3 bases, leaving 11 bases not matched to a gene. The CDR3 runs 18 residues. Written as DNA, the CDR3 is TGTGCCAGCAGCTCCAGGACAGGGCTAAGGAATGGGGCCAACGTCCTGACTTTC. Protein sequence: CASSSRTGLRNGANVLTF.

This chain links TRBV6-1 with TRBJ2-3; perhaps TRBD2 as D (6 bases). The germline V and J ends were trimmed by 6 bases and 2 bases, with 9 bases remaining between them. This CDR3 spans 13 amino acids. CDR1 is MNHNS, CDR2 SASEGT, per germline. CDR3 amino acids: CASREGLTDTQYF. The CDR3 DNA reads as TGTGCCAGCAGGGAGGGACTCACAGATACGCAGTATTTT.

Notes on this clone: The same CDR3 also results from other DNA sequences found in this sample. The rearrangement uses TRBV30 and TRBJ2-2; D is ambiguous. Germline CDR1 GTSNPN, CDR2 SVGIG (reference sequence). V dropped 3 bases and J dropped 0 bases, with 5 bases sitting between them. The CDR3 contains 13 residues. CDR3 residues: CAWRESNTGELFF. DNA of the CDR3: TGTGCCTGGAGGGAGTCGAACACCGGGGAGCTGTTTTTT. Full variable domain (outside the CDR3, taken from reference TRBV30 and TRBJ2-2): SQTIHQWPATLVQPVGSPLSLECTVEGTSNPNLYWYRQAAGRGLQLLFYSVGIGQISSEVPQNLSASRPQDRQFILSSKKLLLSDSGFYLCAWRESNTGELFFGEGSRLTVL.

The chain couples TRBV9 to TRBJ2-7; D not certain. Germline V gene data show CDR1 as SGDLS and CDR2 as YYNGEE. The CDR3 covers 14 residues. V gave up 0 bases and J gave up 2 bases, with 9 bases separating them. CDR3 bases: TGTGCCAGCAGCGTAGGCAGCAGGCCCTACGAGCAGTACTTC. As protein: CASSVGSRPYEQYF.

The J gene is TRBJ2-1, the V gene TRBV7-3; TRBD2 matches at 7 bases. J lost 3 bases, V lost 5 bases, and 10 bases had no gene match. CDR1 and CDR2 from the germline V gene are SGHTA and FQGTGA. The CDR3 contains 16 residues. The CDR3 loop is CASSVTGTKVYNEQFF. The DNA of the CDR3 is TGTGCCAGCAGCGTCACGGGGACTAAAGTCTACAATGAGCAGTTCTTC.

For this clone: This sample includes further DNA sequences coding for the same CDR3. This chain uses TRBV18 with TRBJ2-5, with D unclear. Trimming took off 3 bases at V and 2 bases at J, with 7 bases between the two ends. CDR3 length: 13 residues. Germline CDR1 reads KGHSH; CDR2 reads LQKENI. DNA of the CDR3: TGTGCCAGCTCACCTAGGGTTCAAGAGACCCAGTACTTC. This encodes CASSPRVQETQYF.

This rearrangement joins TRBV6-4 to TRBJ1-1; D perhaps matches TRBD1 (6 bases). Germline-derived CDR1 and CDR2 are MRHNA and SNTAGT. V was clipped by 6 bases and J by 2 bases, with 10 bases between them. The CDR3 has 13 amino acids. In nucleotides, the CDR3 is TGTGCCAGCAGCGGGACACCTAACACTGAAGCTTTCTTT. Translation: CASSGTPNTEAFF.

The chain joins TRBV5-1 to TRBJ1-1; 7 nucleotides align to TRBD1. The ends lost 4 bases at V and 2 bases at J; junction bases unmatched: 8. CDR3 length: 15 amino acids. Germline loops: CDR1 SGHRS, CDR2 YFSETQ. CDR3 sequence (DNA): TGCGCCAGCAGCGGGGCCGGACAGGCCAACACTGAAGCTTTCTTT. It encodes CASSGAGQANTEAFF.

The CDR3 DNA is TGTGCCAGCAAGATGACGGGGATGAACACTGAAGCTTTCTTT. This encodes CASKMTGMNTEAFF. The rearrangement joins TRBV6-5 to TRBJ1-1; no clear D gene. Looked up from germline, CDR1 is MNHEY and CDR2 is SVGAGI. Trimming pared 7 bases from V and 0 bases from J, leaving 12 bases between. The CDR3 consists of 14 residues.

This CDR3 is CASSLDGLAGGNEQFF. The CDR3 DNA follows: TGCGCCAGCAGCTTGGACGGACTAGCGGGGGGCAATGAGCAGTTCTTC. The chain joins TRBV5-1 to TRBJ2-1, with 14 nucleotides matching TRBD2. This CDR3 has 16 amino acids. J lost 6 bases, V lost 0 bases, and 2 bases had no gene match. The V gene's germline CDR1 is SGHRS and CDR2 YFSETQ.

The chain combines TRBV5-1 with TRBJ2-1; TRBD2 matches 11 bases. The ends lost 2 bases at V and 7 bases at J; junction bases unmatched: 11. CDR1 and CDR2 (germline): SGHRS, YFSETQ. The CDR3 spans 17 residues. CDR3 in amino acids: CASSLGILAGGKNEQFF. The DNA for the CDR3 is TGCGCCAGCAGCTTAGGGATCCTAGCGGGGGGAAAGAATGAGCAGTTCTTC.

This clone is a singleton in its sample. One end of the junction is discordant with germline, which a read error may explain. The gene calls are TRBV15 and TRBJ2-7, with D tentatively TRBD1 (5 bases). There are 15 residues in the CDR3. CDR1 LNHNV and CDR2 YYDKDF come from the germline V gene (reference sequence). CDR3 in amino acids: CATSRDTTGYHEQYF. CDR3 DNA sequence: TGTGCCACCAGCCGAGACACTACAGGTTACCACGAGCAGTACTTC.

The CDR3 region is CASRADRGGLTF. The DNA for the CDR3 is TGTGCCAGCAGGGCCGACAGGGGAGGGCTCACCTTC. The chain couples TRBV6-1 to TRBJ1-2, with 8 bases matching TRBD1. CDR3 length: 12 residues. Germline V gene sequence: CDR1 MNHNS, CDR2 SASEGT. With 6 bases clipped from V and 13 bases from J, the junction kept 10 bases outside the gene matches.

The chain joins TRBV5-4 to TRBJ1-3; 9 bases fit TRBD1. Germline V gene lookup returns CDR1 SGHNT and CDR2 YYREEE (reference sequence). The CDR3 runs to 15 residues. V shed 4 bases, J shed 3 bases, and the junction held 5 bases outside the gene matches. The CDR3 reads CASSQQGANGNTIYF. The CDR3 DNA reads as TGTGCCAGCAGCCAACAGGGGGCGAATGGAAACACCATATATTTT.

In its sample, this clone was seen once. The chain recombines TRBV6-6 with TRBJ2-1; 13 nucleotides agree with TRBD2. The V and J ends lost 0 bases and 6 bases, in that order; junction bases with no gene match: 2. This CDR3 is built from 16 residues. Germline V gene data show CDR1 as MNHNY and CDR2 as SVGAGI (reference sequence). The CDR3 reads CASSYSTSGGSNEQFF. The CDR3 DNA is TGTGCCAGCAGTTACTCGACTAGCGGGGGGTCCAATGAGCAGTTCTTC.

The chain uses TRBV7-9 and TRBJ2-5; TRBD2 aligns across 8 bases. V lost 3 bases and J lost 5; bases outside the gene matches: 5. The germline gives CDR1 SEHNR, CDR2 FQNEAQ (reference sequence). CDR3 size: 14 residues. The CDR3 here is CASSFRGGDETQYF. CDR3 DNA: TGTGCCAGCAGCTTCCGGGGGGGAGATGAGACCCAGTACTTC.

V and J are TRBV15 and TRBJ2-7, with 7 bases lining up with TRBD1. The length of the CDR3 is 14 residues. Germline CDR1 is LNHNV and CDR2 is YYDKDF (reference sequence). The J segment lost 5 bases and the V segment lost 1 base, leaving 5 bases of the junction unmatched. The CDR3 loop reads CATSRATGTHEQYF. CDR3 nucleotide sequence: TGTGCCACCAGCAGAGCGACAGGGACCCACGAGCAGTACTTC.

This chain uses TRBV6-5 with TRBJ2-7; possibly TRBD1 for D (6 bases). Trimming took 2 bases from V and 4 from J, leaving 15 bases between them. CDR3 length: 15 amino acids. Germline V gene lookup returns CDR1 MNHEY and CDR2 SVGAGI. Here the CDR3 reads CASSYAPGANYEQYF. CDR3 nucleotide sequence: TGTGCCAGCAGTTACGCCCCAGGGGCGAATTACGAGCAGTACTTC.

The chain uses TRBV12-5 and TRBJ2-3, with 8 bases identical to TRBD2. The germline gives CDR1 LGHNT, CDR2 FRNRAP. The J segment lost 3 bases and the V segment lost 2 bases, leaving 7 bases of the junction unmatched. The CDR3 is 16 residues long. DNA for the CDR3: TGTGCTAGTGGTTTGTACGCGGGACTAGTGACAGATACGCAGTATTTT. It is translated as CASGLYAGLVTDTQYF.

This clone has just one count. The chain couples TRBV4-1 to TRBJ2-5, with 8 nucleotides matching TRBD2. This CDR3 comprises 14 residues. Germline V gene data show CDR1 as MGHRA and CDR2 as YSYEKL. V shed 4 bases and J 4 bases; nucleotides not matched to a gene: 5. CDR3 loop: CASSRGGGIETQYF. For the CDR3, the DNA is TGCGCCAGCAGCCGTGGCGGGGGGATAGAGACCCAGTACTTC.

This clone was picked up one time. J is TRBJ2-1 and V is TRBV27, with D possibly TRBD2 on 5 matching bases. This CDR3 has 14 amino acids. Germline V gene sequence: CDR1 MNHEY, CDR2 SMNVEV (reference sequence). V was shortened by 5 bases and J by 6 bases, with 14 bases between the two germline ends. CDR3 sequence reads: CASSPRRSLNEQFF. CDR3 in DNA: TGTGCCAGCAGTCCCCGGAGGAGCCTCAATGAGCAGTTCTTC.

The CDR3 here is CASSSWGTGRNYGYTF. DNA of the CDR3: TGTGCCAGCAGCTCATGGGGGACGGGGAGAAACTATGGCTACACCTTC. The chain joins TRBV5-6 to TRBJ1-2; perhaps TRBD1 as D (5 bases). The CDR3 has 16 amino acids. Germline loops: CDR1 SGHDT, CDR2 YYEEEE. V was pared by 3 bases and J by 2 bases, with 17 bases between.

The rearrangement joins TRBV6-1 to TRBJ2-5; no clear D gene. V shed 6 bases and J shed 6 bases, with 14 bases lying between them. The germline V gene encodes CDR1 MNHNS and CDR2 SASEGT. The CDR3 runs to 13 residues. CDR3 loop: CASSQSEVQTQYF. The CDR3 DNA follows: TGTGCCAGCAGCCAGAGTGAGGTTCAGACCCAGTACTTC.

V and J are TRBV6-1 and TRBJ2-7; D is unresolved. CDR1 and CDR2 from the germline V gene are MNHNS and SASEGT. Trimming took 7 bases from V and 3 from J, leaving 16 bases between them. The CDR3 loop spans 14 amino acids. The CDR3 loop is CASTELDPLYEQYF. DNA for the CDR3: TGTGCCAGCACCGAACTGGACCCCCTCTACGAGCAGTACTTC.